This entry describes one T cell receptor (beta chain). The sample comes from a study of blood T cell repertoires in COVID-19. The germline CDR1 and CDR2 sequences are MDHEN and SYDVKM. The junction had 12 bases not matched to a gene; V was cut back by 6 bases and J by 6 bases. CDR3 length equals 17 residues. During active infection, Seattle patients enrolled and were then monitored through disease. Source study methods: For nucleated cells, counts were estimated from reference gene primer amplification. Libraries were prepared by immunoSEQ multiplex PCR; TCRdb keeps only in-frame clonotypes and omits some of them. The DNA was the basis for D and trimming; V, J and clone size are from that table. The sample has more than 300,000 clones; about 90% are singletons.

The receptor comes from a middle-aged woman with COVID-19, enrolled during active disease. The sequenced sample consisted of peripheral blood. The V and J genes are TRBV28 and TRBJ2-4; 12 bases are shared with TRBD1. CDR3 region: CASRKRPGQGAGNIQYF. CDR3 bases: TGTGCCAGCAGAAAAAGACCGGGACAGGGGGCCGGAAACATTCAGTACTTC.